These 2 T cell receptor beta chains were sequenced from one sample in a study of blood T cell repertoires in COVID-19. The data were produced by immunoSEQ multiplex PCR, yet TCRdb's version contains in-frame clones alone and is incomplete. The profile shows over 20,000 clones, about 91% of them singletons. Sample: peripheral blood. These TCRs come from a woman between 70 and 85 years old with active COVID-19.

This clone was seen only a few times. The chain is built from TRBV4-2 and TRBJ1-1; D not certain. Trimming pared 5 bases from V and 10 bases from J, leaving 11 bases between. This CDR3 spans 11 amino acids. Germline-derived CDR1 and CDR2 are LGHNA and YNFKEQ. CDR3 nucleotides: TGTGCCAGCAGCTCAGAGGTCGTAGCTTTCTTT. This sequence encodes CASSSEVVAFF.

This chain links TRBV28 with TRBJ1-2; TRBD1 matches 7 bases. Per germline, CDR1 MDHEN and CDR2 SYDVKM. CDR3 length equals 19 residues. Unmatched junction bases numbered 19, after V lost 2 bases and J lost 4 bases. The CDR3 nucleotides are TGTGCCAGCAGTTTAAATTCGCGGTCCGGTCCGGGACAGCGCTATGGCTACACCTTC. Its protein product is CASSLNSRSGPGQRYGYTF.